Listed here are 30 T cell receptor beta chains from one sample, sequenced in a study of blood T cell repertoires in COVID-19. The method was immunoSEQ multiplex PCR; TCRdb's version includes in-frame clones alone and lacks a portion of them. The sample contains a few hundred thousand clones, about four fifths of which appear only once. The sequenced sample consisted of peripheral blood. The receptors originated from a woman aged 18 to 35 with acute or convalescent COVID-19.

The CDR3 coding sequence is TGTGCCAGCAGCGCACCTGGGGACAGGGGTCACTATGGCTACACCTTC. Translating it yields CASSAPGDRGHYGYTF. The J gene is TRBJ1-2, the V gene TRBV14, with 10 bases aligning to TRBD1. CDR1 is SGHDN and CDR2 is FVKESK in the germline V gene. The V gene end was trimmed by 5 bases and the J gene end by 3 bases; junction bases not matched to a gene: 9. CDR3 length: 16 residues.

The chain employs TRBV7-9 and TRBJ2-5, with unresolved D. Germline V CDR1 and CDR2: SEHNR, FQNEAQ (reference sequence). This CDR3 contains 15 residues. V was trimmed by 2 bases and J by 0 bases, leaving 10 bases between them. In DNA, the CDR3 is TGTGCCAGCAGCTTAAACGGTCAGGACCAAGAGACCCAGTACTTC. Its translation: CASSLNGQDQETQYF.

The gene calls are TRBV7-2 and TRBJ1-5; TRBD1 matches at 8 bases. V lost 1 base to trimming and J lost 9 bases; unmatched junction nucleotides: 11. The CDR3 sequence is 16 residues long. Germline CDR1 SGHTA, CDR2 FQGNSA. CDR3 amino acids: CASSLDGQGIVRPQHF. CDR3 bases: TGTGCCAGCAGCTTAGACGGACAGGGTATAGTTAGGCCCCAGCATTTT.

The CDR3 coding sequence is TGTGCCAGCAGCGTAGAAGGGCTAGCGAACTACAATGAGCAGTTCTTC. It encodes CASSVEGLANYNEQFF. The chain joins TRBV9 to TRBJ2-1, with a weak D call TRBD2 (6 bases). Germline V gene sequence: CDR1 SGDLS, CDR2 YYNGEE. This CDR3 spans 16 amino acids. V was pared by 0 bases and J by 3 bases, with 13 bases between.

The V gene is TRBV27, the J gene TRBJ2-7, with D possibly being TRBD1 (6 bases). The CDR3 is 14 amino acids. Trimming left V 0 bases short and J 4 bases short, with 10 bases between. Germline V CDR1 and CDR2: MNHEY, SMNVEV (reference sequence). The CDR3 sequence: CASSLSGAGYEQYF. The CDR3, as DNA: TGTGCCAGCAGTTTATCGGGGGCTGGTTACGAGCAGTACTTC.

The V call is TRBV11-2, the J call TRBJ2-7, with D possibly being TRBD2 (6 bases). Trimming shortened V by 4 bases and J by 2 bases, and 18 bases separated the two germline ends. Germline lookup yields CDR1 SGHAT and CDR2 FQNNGV. The CDR3 has 16 residues. Here the CDR3 DNA reads TGTGCCAGCAGCTCGGGGCTAGCGCAAGGGGCCTACGAGCAGTACTTC. Amino acid sequence: CASSSGLAQGAYEQYF.

The V and J genes are TRBV11-2 and TRBJ2-7; TRBD2 aligns across 11 bases. V trimming: 7 bases; J trimming: 2 bases; junction bases outside the gene matches: 4. Germline V gene data show CDR1 as SGHAT and CDR2 as FQNNGV. The CDR3 runs to 14 residues. CDR3 DNA sequence: TGTGCCAGCACCTCTAGCGGGAGGCCCTACGAGCAGTACTTC. This translates into CASTSSGRPYEQYF.

Worth noting for this clone: At the DNA level, this CDR3 is encoded by other sequences in the same sample as well. The CDR3 region has the DNA TGTGCCAGCCGCGGACAGGGGAACACTGAAGCTTTCTTT. This translates into CASRGQGNTEAFF. The genes are TRBV2 and TRBJ1-1; 8 bases are a match to TRBD1. This CDR3 has 13 residues. The V gene end was trimmed by 8 bases and the J gene end by 1 base; junction bases not matched to a gene: 3. The germline CDR1 and CDR2 sequences are SNHLY and FYNNEI.

The V gene is TRBV5-1, the J gene TRBJ2-2; 10 bases map to TRBD2. Trimming cost V 2 bases and J 5 bases; bases outside gene matches: 6. The CDR3 extends over 16 amino acids. The V gene's germline CDR1 is SGHRS and CDR2 YFSETQ. The CDR3 region has the DNA TGCGCCAGCAGCTTCCTAGCGGGAGTAACGACCGGGGAGCTGTTTTTT. Translated: CASSFLAGVTTGELFF. Based on the CDR3 plus reference TRBV5-1 and TRBJ2-2, the full variable domain is KAGVTQTPRYLIKTRGQQVTLSCSPISGHRSVSWYQQTPGQGLQFLFEYFSETQRNKGNFPGRFSGRQFSNSRSEMNVSTLELGDSALYLCASSFLAGVTTGELFFGEGSRLTVL.

The J gene is TRBJ1-5, the V gene TRBV5-6; 7 nucleotides match TRBD1. The germline gives CDR1 SGHDT, CDR2 YYEEEE. The CDR3 totals 15 residues. V trimming: 4 bases; J trimming: 7 bases; junction bases outside the gene matches: 11. The CDR3 DNA sequence: TGTGCCAGCAGCCCCGGCGCAGGGGGTGGGCAGCCCCAGCATTTT. Its protein is CASSPGAGGGQPQHF. Variable domain in full (rest from reference TRBV5-6 and TRBJ1-5): DAGVTQSPTHLIKTRGQQVTLRCSPKSGHDTVSWYQQALGQGPQFIFQYYEEEERQRGNFPDRFSGHQFPNYSSELNVNALLLGDSALYLCASSPGAGGGQPQHFGDGTRLSIL.

This sequence joins TRBV5-1 and TRBJ2-1; 7 nucleotides agree with TRBD2. V dropped 3 bases and J dropped 7; count of bases not matched to a gene: 10. Germline V gene sequence: CDR1 SGHRS, CDR2 YFSETQ. The CDR3 contains 15 residues. Here the CDR3 reads CASSSPAREVNEQFF. The CDR3 DNA is TGCGCCAGCAGCTCACCAGCCCGGGAGGTTAATGAGCAGTTCTTC.

This chain uses TRBV7-2 with TRBJ2-5; 12 bases are a match to TRBD2. Germline CDR1 is SGHTA and CDR2 is FQGNSA. Trimming cost V 5 bases and J 5 bases; bases outside gene matches: 9. The CDR3 spans 16 residues. In DNA, the CDR3 is TGTGCCAGCAGCCCCACACTAGCGGGAGGTGCGGAGACCCAGTACTTC. Translating it yields CASSPTLAGGAETQYF.

The rearrangement joins TRBV5-4 to TRBJ2-6; the match to TRBD1 covers 7 bases. CDR1 SGHNT and CDR2 YYREEE come from the germline V gene (reference sequence). Trimming cost V 0 bases and J 0 bases; bases outside gene matches: 6. CDR3 length: 18 amino acids. CDR3 coding DNA: TGTGCCAGCAGCTTGGGGGGACAGATAAGCTCTGGGGCCAACGTCCTGACTTTC. This sequence encodes CASSLGGQISSGANVLTF.

This clone occurred once. This chain connects TRBV27 to TRBJ2-1; 8 nucleotides align to TRBD2. Germline trimming cut 0 bases from V and 1 base from J; bases unmatched to any gene: 2. Per germline, CDR1 MNHEY and CDR2 SMNVEV (reference sequence). CDR3 length equals 16 residues. This CDR3 is CASSLSAGGSYNEQFF. The CDR3 DNA is TGTGCCAGCAGTTTATCCGCGGGAGGATCCTACAATGAGCAGTTCTTC.

This chain connects TRBV4-2 to TRBJ2-3; no reliable D call. Germline CDR1 LGHNA, CDR2 YNFKEQ. This CDR3 region has 13 residues. With 4 bases removed from V and 1 base from J, the gap between germline ends came to 6 bases. CDR3 residues: CASSPLGTDTQYF. For the CDR3, the DNA is TGTGCCAGCAGCCCCCTTGGCACAGATACGCAGTATTTT.

The sample holds a few counts of this clone. This sequence joins TRBV5-5 and TRBJ1-3; D may be TRBD1 (5 bases). The germline V gene encodes CDR1 SGHKS and CDR2 YYEKEE (reference sequence). The CDR3 is made up of 14 amino acids. The V gene lost 5 bases and the J gene lost 0 bases, with 9 bases spanning the gap. CDR3 protein: CASRRQYSGNTIYF. The DNA of the CDR3 is TGTGCCAGCAGAAGACAGTACTCTGGAAACACCATATATTTT.

V usage is TRBV28 and J usage is TRBJ1-4; tentative D call: TRBD1 (6 bases). The CDR3 has 14 amino acids. V was clipped by 6 bases and J by 0 bases, with 8 bases between them. Germline loops: CDR1 MDHEN, CDR2 SYDVKM. The CDR3 is CASSPGATNEKLFF. CDR3 DNA sequence: TGTGCCAGCAGCCCAGGGGCAACTAATGAAAAACTGTTTTTT.

This chain uses TRBV19 with TRBJ2-2; possible D gene TRBD1, 5 bases. The CDR3 covers 15 residues. The germline V gene has CDR1 LNHDA and CDR2 SQIVND (reference sequence). The V and J ends lost 4 bases and 2 bases respectively, with 11 bases between them. The chain's CDR3 is CASSTRQRNTGELFF. The CDR3 region has the DNA TGTGCCAGTAGTACCCGACAGAGAAACACCGGGGAGCTGTTTTTT.

J is TRBJ2-5 and V is TRBV15; TRBD2 aligns across 8 bases. Germline V gene data show CDR1 as LNHNV and CDR2 as YYDKDF (reference sequence). This CDR3 is 14 amino acids long. Trimming at V came to 4 bases and at J to 4 bases, leaving 5 bases not matched to a gene. CDR3 region: CATSITSGPETQYF. The CDR3 DNA reads as TGTGCCACCAGCATCACTAGCGGCCCAGAGACCCAGTACTTC.

This sequence joins TRBV7-2 and TRBJ1-5, with D unresolved. V dropped 0 bases and J dropped 0 bases, with 9 bases sitting between them. There are 16 residues in the CDR3. Germline CDR1 and CDR2: SGHTA and FQGNSA. The CDR3, as DNA: TGTGCCAGCAGCTTAGCGGCCAGTTATAGCAATCAGCCCCAGCATTTT. Encoded protein: CASSLAASYSNQPQHF.

The chain links TRBV3-1 (or the pseudogene TRBV3-2) to TRBJ2-5, with 13 bases matching TRBD2. The CDR3 is made up of 17 amino acids. The V gene's germline CDR1 is LGHDT and CDR2 YNNKEL (reference sequence). V was clipped by 4 bases and J by 5 bases; unmatched bases: 10. CDR3 loop: CASSPTLAGGVGETQYF. The DNA of the CDR3 is TGTGCCAGCAGCCCCACACTAGCGGGAGGGGTAGGGGAGACCCAGTACTTC.

In this sample, this clone turned up a few times. The rearrangement uses TRBV24-1 and TRBJ2-1; tentatively, D is TRBD1 (6 bases). The V and J ends lost 0 bases and 3 bases respectively, with 14 bases between them. The CDR3 is 17 residues long. Germline loops: CDR1 KGHDR, CDR2 SFDVKD. CDR3 protein: CATSDLPGTSVYNEQFF. The CDR3 region has the DNA TGTGCCACCAGTGATTTGCCCGGGACAAGCGTCTACAATGAGCAGTTCTTC.

As for this clone: One junction end disagrees with the germline gene, perhaps due to a read error. The chain links TRBV7-2 to TRBJ2-7; D is ambiguous. The length of the CDR3 is 13 residues. CDR1 is SGHTA, CDR2 FQGNSA, per germline. The CDR3 sequence: CASSIAVAYEQYF. DNA of the CDR3: TGTGCCAGCAGCATAGCAGTAGCCTACGAGCAGTACTTC.

This chain uses TRBV19 with TRBJ2-5; the D gene is possibly TRBD2 (6 bases). Trimming pared 7 bases from V and 7 bases from J, leaving 25 bases between. This CDR3 spans 16 amino acids. Germline V gives CDR1 LNHDA, CDR2 SQIVND (reference sequence). The CDR3: CASTPGEDYRVRTQYF. The CDR3, as DNA: TGTGCCAGTACCCCGGGTGAGGACTACCGCGTGCGGACCCAGTACTTC. The full variable domain, its missing parts supplied by reference TRBV19 and TRBJ2-5, is DGGITQSPKYLFRKEGQNVTLSCEQNLNHDAMYWYRQDPGQGLRLIYYSQIVNDFQKGDIAEGYSVSREKKESFPLTVTSAQKNPTAFYLCASTPGEDYRVRTQYFGPGTRLLVL.

This chain uses TRBV28 with TRBJ2-7; D is perhaps TRBD2 (5 bases). Per the germline V gene, CDR1 is MDHEN and CDR2 is SYDVKM. The V end was cut by 11 bases, the J end by 5 bases, with 22 bases between. The CDR3 is 14 residues long. CDR3 DNA sequence: TGTGCCCATTGCCCGGGGTACCTTGTCCACGAGCAGTACTTC. This encodes CAHCPGYLVHEQYF.

V is TRBV5-1 and J is TRBJ2-1; maybe TRBD1 (6 bases). Germline CDR1 SGHRS, CDR2 YFSETQ. The CDR3 contains 15 residues. Trimming pared 3 bases from V and 5 bases from J, leaving 15 bases between. CDR3 bases: TGCGCCAGCAGCTATACAGGGATGCGGGACAATGAGCAGTTCTTC. Its translation: CASSYTGMRDNEQFF.

V and J are TRBV28 and TRBJ2-7, with D possibly matching TRBD2 (5 bases). V dropped 1 base and J dropped 3 bases, with 13 bases sitting between them. The CDR3 spans 15 residues. Germline V lookup: CDR1 MDHEN, CDR2 SYDVKM. This CDR3 is CASSLLAEENYEQYF. The CDR3, as DNA: TGTGCCAGCAGTTTATTGGCGGAGGAGAACTACGAGCAGTACTTC.

This clone has just a few counts. The chain recombines TRBV7-9 with TRBJ2-7; TRBD2 aligns across 7 bases. J gave up 5 bases and V 0 bases, and 4 bases lay outside the gene matches. This CDR3 spans 14 amino acids. Germline V gene data show CDR1 as SEHNR and CDR2 as FQNEAQ (reference sequence). Here the CDR3 DNA reads TGTGCCAGCAGCTTAGCGGGAGGGTCAGACGAGCAGTACTTC. It is translated as CASSLAGGSDEQYF.

The chain combines TRBV5-1 with TRBJ2-7; D may be TRBD2 (7 bases). The V gene lost 4 bases and the J gene lost 5 bases, with 22 bases spanning the gap. The V gene's germline CDR1 is SGHRS and CDR2 YFSETQ. CDR3 length equals 16 residues. For the CDR3, the DNA is TGCGCCAGCAGCCCGGAGGGGGGAGGGCCTTTAAACGAGCAGTACTTC. It translates to CASSPEGGGPLNEQYF. The full variable domain, its missing parts supplied by reference TRBV5-1 and TRBJ2-7, is KAGVTQTPRYLIKTRGQQVTLSCSPISGHRSVSWYQQTPGQGLQFLFEYFSETQRNKGNFPGRFSGRQFSNSRSEMNVSTLELGDSALYLCASSPEGGGPLNEQYFGPGTRLTVT.

The chain carries TRBV7-2 and TRBJ2-2, with 10 bases lining up with TRBD2. Germline assignment: CDR1 SGHTA and CDR2 FQGNSA. The V gene end was trimmed by 8 bases and the J gene end by 5 bases; junction bases not matched to a gene: 5. The CDR3 runs 14 residues. This CDR3 reads CASLPTSGTGELFF. CDR3 coding DNA: TGTGCCAGCCTCCCGACTAGCGGGACCGGGGAGCTGTTTTTT.